A single sample is the source of the 2 T cell receptor beta chains below, sequenced in a study of shared clonotypes between healthy human individuals. Naive CD8 isolation took CD45RO-negative cells positively selected for CCR7 and excluded terminally differentiated effector memory CD45RA+ cells. Assay used: immunoSEQ multiplex PCR; TCRdb lists only in-frame clones, some missing. The sample consists of about 2 million clones, about 95% of them appearing once. Input material: naive CD8+ T cells sorted from blood. The receptors were gathered from a man younger than 35 in good health.

V and J are TRBV12-5 and TRBJ2-3; 8 nucleotides align to TRBD2. Trimming removed 3 bases from V and 3 bases from J; junction bases left unmatched: 5. The CDR3 covers 15 residues. Germline V CDR1 and CDR2: LGHNT, FRNRAP. The CDR3 nucleotides read TGTGCTAGTGGTTTAAGCGGGGGTCTGACAGATACGCAGTATTTT. Amino acid sequence: CASGLSGGLTDTQYF.

The chain recombines TRBV6-5 with TRBJ2-7; 7 bases line up with TRBD2. This CDR3 contains 14 residues. V was pared by 5 bases and J by 2 bases, with 6 bases of the junction left unmatched. Germline V gives CDR1 MNHEY, CDR2 SVGAGI. CDR3 sequence reads: CASSTPGGPYEQYF. The CDR3 DNA reads TGTGCCAGCAGTACCCCGGGAGGTCCCTACGAGCAGTACTTC.